The 2 T cell receptor beta chains presented below share a single source sample, sequenced in a study of control samples from healthy donors and cancer patients. Data came from immunoSEQ multiplex PCR; TCRdb stores just in-frame clones and leaves some out. The top ten clones hold 5.5% to 8% of a sample with some 410,000 clones, around 90% of them seen once. The specimen sequenced was PBMCs. The receptor source for this set is a man between 35 and 55 years old with head and neck cancer.

The V and J genes are TRBV30 and TRBJ2-1; 10 bases match TRBD2. The trim removed 0 bases at V and 9 bases at J, leaving 8 bases unmatched. Germline CDR1 and CDR2: GTSNPN and SVGIG (reference sequence). CDR3 length: 15 residues. This CDR3 is CAWSVGLAGVLEQFF. The CDR3 DNA follows: TGTGCCTGGAGTGTCGGTCTAGCGGGAGTACTTGAGCAGTTCTTC.

This clone has more than one count but fewer than ten. The rearrangement uses TRBV27 and TRBJ2-7; weak D call: TRBD2 (6 bases). The CDR3 extends over 14 amino acids. Trimming stripped 1 base from V and 4 bases from J, with 11 bases between. In germline, CDR1 is MNHEY, CDR2 SMNVEV (reference sequence). CDR3: CASSLLSGPYEQYF. CDR3 in DNA: TGTGCCAGCAGTTTATTAAGCGGGCCGTACGAGCAGTACTTC.